Shown below are 8 T cell receptor beta chains from a single sample sequenced in a study of T-cell memory formation after mild COVID-19. TCRdb re-called the 5' RACE reads with MiXCR, one entry per CDR3 protein. The sample yields around 250,000 distinct CDR3 sequences, 16% seen once. Source material: PBMCs or a T cell subset sorted from them (not recorded which). The receptors were sampled from a man younger than 35 who had mild COVID-19 (a few samples of this study predate the infection). Cell type and time point are not known.

This clonotype came up many times. This sequence joins TRBV9 and TRBJ2-7; tentatively, D is TRBD1 (5 bases). The CDR3 totals 13 residues. Germline-derived CDR1 and CDR2 are SGDLS and YYNGEE. V was trimmed by 5 bases and J by 3 bases, leaving 12 bases between them. In DNA form, the CDR3 reads TGTGCCAGCAGGCCCCAGGGCAGCTACGAGCAGTACTTC. Translation: CASRPQGSYEQYF. Variable domain in full (rest from reference TRBV9 and TRBJ2-7): DSGVTQTPKHLITATGQRVTLRCSPRSGDLSVYWYQQSLDQGLQFLIQYYNGEERAKGNILERFSAQQFPDLHSELNLSSLELGDSALYFCASRPQGSYEQYFGPGTRLTVT.

This chain connects TRBV7-3 to TRBJ2-5; 7 positions match TRBD2. The CDR3 has 17 amino acids. Per the germline V gene, CDR1 is SGHTA and CDR2 is FQGTGA. The ends lost 3 bases at V and 2 bases at J; junction bases unmatched: 12. Here the CDR3 reads CASSLRHPSGEQETQYF. In DNA, the CDR3 is TGTGCCAGCAGCTTGCGTCATCCTAGCGGAGAACAAGAGACCCAGTACTTC.

The rearrangement links TRBV6-4 to TRBJ2-3, with 12 bases lining up with TRBD2. This CDR3 is 15 amino acids long. Germline values: CDR1 MRHNA, CDR2 SNTAGT. The J segment lost 4 bases and the V segment lost 4 bases, leaving 3 bases of the junction unmatched. CDR3 amino acids: CASSAGTSGPDTQYF. For the CDR3, the DNA is TGTGCCAGCAGTGCCGGGACTAGCGGGCCAGATACGCAGTATTTT.

This clonotype was counted between two and nine times. The chain carries TRBV5-1 and TRBJ1-5; D call uncertain. The CDR3 is 15 amino acids. The V gene lost 4 bases and the J gene lost 0 bases, with 11 bases spanning the gap. The V gene's germline CDR1 is SGHRS and CDR2 YFSETQ. The CDR3 DNA reads as TGCGCCAGCAGCCGGGAGCCGGATAGCAATCAGCCCCAGCATTTT. Translation gives CASSREPDSNQPQHF.

The chain uses TRBV5-1 and TRBJ2-3; 8 bases map to TRBD1. After removal of 0 bases from V and 6 bases from J, the junction contained 6 bases not matched to a gene. The CDR3 sequence is 15 residues long. Germline V lookup: CDR1 SGHRS, CDR2 YFSETQ. The CDR3 protein is CASSLALTGGDTQYF. The CDR3, as DNA: TGCGCCAGCAGCTTGGCCCTTACAGGGGGTGATACGCAGTATTTT.

The chain couples TRBV24-1 to TRBJ2-3; no definite D call. The V gene's germline CDR1 is KGHDR and CDR2 SFDVKD. The CDR3 runs 13 residues. Trimming cost V 2 bases and J 2 bases, with 4 bases left between them. The CDR3 reads CATSDSYTDTQYF. The CDR3 bases are TGTGCCACCAGTGATTCCTACACAGATACGCAGTATTTT.

A few counts support this clonotype. The V and J genes are TRBV4-3 and TRBJ2-3; no definite D call. Per the germline V gene, CDR1 is LGHNA and CDR2 is YSLEER. Trimming left V 0 bases short and J 0 bases short, with 10 bases between. The CDR3 has 16 residues. The CDR3 sequence is CASSQDTGLSTDTQYF. In DNA, the CDR3 is TGCGCCAGCAGCCAAGACACGGGCCTTAGCACAGATACGCAGTATTTT.

This clonotype was counted between two and nine times. The chain couples TRBV20-1 to TRBJ1-5, with 7 bases fitting TRBD1. V shed 3 bases and J 6 bases; nucleotides not matched to a gene: 5. The length of the CDR3 is 13 residues. Germline CDR1 is DFQATT and CDR2 is SNEGSKA (reference sequence). The CDR3 sequence: CSASYRGSQPQHF. The DNA for the CDR3 is TGCAGTGCTAGCTACAGGGGCTCTCAGCCCCAGCATTTT.